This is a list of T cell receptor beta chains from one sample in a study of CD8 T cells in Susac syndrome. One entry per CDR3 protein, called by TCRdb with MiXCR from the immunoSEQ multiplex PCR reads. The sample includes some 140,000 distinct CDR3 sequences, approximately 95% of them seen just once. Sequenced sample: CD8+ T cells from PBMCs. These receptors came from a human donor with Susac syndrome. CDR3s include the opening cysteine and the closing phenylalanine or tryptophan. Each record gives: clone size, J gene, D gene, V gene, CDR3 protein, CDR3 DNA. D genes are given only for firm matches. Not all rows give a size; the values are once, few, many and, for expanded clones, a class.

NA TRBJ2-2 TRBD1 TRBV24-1 CATSDQGADTGELFF TGTGCCACCAGTGATCAGGGGGCGGACACCGGGGAGCTGTTTTTT
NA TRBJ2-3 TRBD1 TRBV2 CASRPLTGATDTQYF TGTGCCAGCAGGCCCTTGACAGGGGCCACAGATACGCAGTATTTT
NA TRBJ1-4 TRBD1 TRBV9 CASSTEGTGDEKLFF TGTGCCAGCAGCACCGAGGGGACAGGGGATGAAAAACTGTTTTTT
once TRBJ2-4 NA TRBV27 CASSFGGGIQYF TGTGCCAGCAGTTTCGGGGGCGGCATTCAGTACTTC
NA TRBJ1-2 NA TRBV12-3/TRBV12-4 CASSLNRRGYTF TGTGCCAGCAGCCTCAACCGTAGAGGCTACACCTTC
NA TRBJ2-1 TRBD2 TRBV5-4 CASSLALSGFYNEQFF TGTGCCAGCAGCTTGGCCCTTAGCGGGTTCTACAATGAGCAGTTCTTC
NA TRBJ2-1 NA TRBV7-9 CASSAPVNEQFF TGTGCCAGCAGCGCCCCGGTGAATGAGCAGTTCTTC
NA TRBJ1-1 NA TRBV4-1 CASSQGLGEPNTEAFF TGCGCCAGCAGCCAAGGGTTGGGGGAACCTAACACTGAAGCTTTCTTT
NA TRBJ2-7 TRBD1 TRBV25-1 CASSFRGQEYEQYF TGTGCCAGCAGCTTCCGGGGACAGGAGTACGAGCAGTACTTC
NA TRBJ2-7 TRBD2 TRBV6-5 CASSYATSGRYEQYF TGTGCCAGCAGTTACGCGACTAGCGGGCGCTACGAGCAGTACTTC
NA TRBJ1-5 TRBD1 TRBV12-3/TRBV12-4 CASRRQGEQPQHF TGTGCCAGCAGGAGACAGGGAGAGCAGCCCCAGCATTTT
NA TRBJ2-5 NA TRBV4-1 CASSQVAGRGQETQYF TGCGCCAGCAGCCAAGTAGCAGGTCGGGGGCAAGAGACCCAGTACTTC
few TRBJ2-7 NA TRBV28 CASSPSGSHEQYF TGTGCCAGCAGTCCCAGTGGATCCCACGAGCAGTACTTC
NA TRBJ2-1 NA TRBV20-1 CSARLGLEQFF TGCAGTGCTCGACTAGGGCTTGAGCAGTTCTTC
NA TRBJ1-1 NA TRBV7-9 CASSSGQAEAFF TGTGCCAGCAGCTCAGGACAAGCCGAAGCTTTCTTT
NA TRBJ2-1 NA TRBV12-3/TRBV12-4 CASSPGDSPAKQFF TGTGCCAGCAGTCCGGGCGACAGCCCCGCCAAGCAGTTCTTC
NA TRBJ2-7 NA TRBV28 CASSFHNYEQYF TGTGCCAGCAGTTTTCACAACTACGAGCAGTACTTC
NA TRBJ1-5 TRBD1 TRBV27 CASSLSRGWYSNQPQHF TGTGCCAGCAGTTTATCCAGGGGGTGGTATAGCAATCAGCCCCAGCATTTT
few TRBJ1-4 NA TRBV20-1 CSARDWRGSPIDEKLFF TGCAGTGCTAGAGATTGGAGGGGCAGTCCTATCGATGAAAAACTGTTTTTT
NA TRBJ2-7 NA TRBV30 CAWSSGGEDEQYF TGTGCCTGGAGTAGTGGGGGCGAGGACGAGCAGTACTTC
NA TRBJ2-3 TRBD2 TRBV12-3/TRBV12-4 CASSSLAGGLTPPDTQYF TGTGCCAGCAGTTCCTTAGCGGGAGGCCTTACCCCCCCAGATACGCAGTATTTT
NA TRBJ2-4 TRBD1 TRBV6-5 CASSYIWTGGSEDIQYF TGTGCCAGCAGTTATATCTGGACAGGGGGTTCGGAGGACATTCAGTACTTC
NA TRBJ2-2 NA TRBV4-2 CASSQVYRVPGELFF TGTGCCAGCAGCCAAGTCTACAGGGTCCCCGGGGAGCTGTTTTTT
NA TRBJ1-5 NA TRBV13 CASSFGGYSNQPQHF TGTGCCAGCAGCTTTGGCGGCTATAGCAATCAGCCCCAGCATTTT
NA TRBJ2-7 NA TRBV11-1 CASSFGGTVSEQYF TGTGCCAGCAGCTTCGGGGGAACGGTAAGCGAGCAGTACTTC
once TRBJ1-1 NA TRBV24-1 CATSGPGTSNTEAFF TGTGCCACCAGTGGCCCCGGGACATCGAACACTGAAGCTTTCTTT
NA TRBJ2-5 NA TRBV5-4 CASSLFQETQYF TGTGCCAGCAGCCTCTTCCAAGAGACCCAGTACTTC
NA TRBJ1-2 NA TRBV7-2 CASSLASQLNYGYTF TGTGCCAGCAGCTTAGCGTCCCAGCTTAACTATGGCTACACCTTC
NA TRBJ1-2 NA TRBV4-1 CASSQVWRVGYTF TGCGCCAGCAGCCAAGTTTGGCGAGTCGGCTACACCTTC
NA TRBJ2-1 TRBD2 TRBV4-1 CASSPSTSGNYNEQFF TGCGCCAGCAGCCCGAGTACTAGCGGGAATTACAATGAGCAGTTCTTC
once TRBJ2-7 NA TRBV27 CASSLSPGRYEQYF TGTGCCAGCAGTTTATCGCCAGGGCGCTACGAGCAGTACTTC
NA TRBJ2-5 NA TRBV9 CASSVDPATPLVGETQYF TGTGCCAGCAGCGTAGACCCAGCAACACCCCTGGTAGGAGAGACCCAGTACTTC
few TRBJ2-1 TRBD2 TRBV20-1 CSARGLAGGRVYNEQFF TGCAGTGCGCGAGGACTAGCGGGAGGGCGGGTCTACAATGAGCAGTTCTTC
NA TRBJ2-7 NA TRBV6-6 CASSIDGSYEQYF TGTGCCAGCAGTATCGACGGATCCTACGAGCAGTACTTC
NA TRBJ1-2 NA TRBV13 CASSLETVSTGYTF TGTGCCAGCAGCTTAGAGACAGTAAGCACCGGCTACACCTTC
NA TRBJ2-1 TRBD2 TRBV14 CASSQAAGGMNNEQFF TGTGCCAGCAGCCAAGCGGCGGGAGGGATGAACAATGAGCAGTTCTTC
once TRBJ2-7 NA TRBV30 CAWSIVGRSGAPSYEQYF TGTGCCTGGAGTATAGTAGGCCGGTCCGGGGCCCCCTCCTACGAGCAGTACTTC
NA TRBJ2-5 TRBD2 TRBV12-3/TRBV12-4 CASSLPGLAGVETQYF TGTGCCAGCAGTTTACCAGGACTAGCGGGAGTGGAGACCCAGTACTTC
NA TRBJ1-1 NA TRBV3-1 CASSPTGYGTEAFF TGTGCCAGCAGCCCTACAGGGTATGGGACTGAAGCTTTCTTT
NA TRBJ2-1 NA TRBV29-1 CSVEGLSYNEQFF TGCAGCGTCGAGGGCCTCTCCTACAATGAGCAGTTCTTC
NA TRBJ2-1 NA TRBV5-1 CASSLGYSSYNEQFF TGCGCCAGCAGTCTCGGTTACAGCTCCTACAATGAGCAGTTCTTC
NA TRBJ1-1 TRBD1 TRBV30 CAWIPTGGNAEAFF TGTGCCTGGATCCCTACAGGGGGTAATGCTGAAGCTTTCTTT
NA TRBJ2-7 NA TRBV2 CASLDQTYEQYF TGTGCCAGCTTGGACCAAACTTACGAGCAGTACTTC
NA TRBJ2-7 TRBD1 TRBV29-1 CSVPTGAYEQYF TGCAGCGTTCCAACAGGGGCCTACGAGCAGTACTTC